This section outlines one TCR beta chain sequence together with its context. Some clones are missing from TCRdb's copy, which holds only in-frame ones; the method was immunoSEQ multiplex PCR. The sample shows about 200,000 clones, 82% of them seen only once. The sample originates from a study of blood T cell repertoires in COVID-19. The CDR3 contains 16 residues. Germline trimming cut 7 bases from V and 2 bases from J; bases unmatched to any gene: 10. In germline, CDR1 is KGHDR, CDR2 SFDVKD. The sequencing sample was made of peripheral blood. The receptor comes from a woman of 80 years or more with COVID-19, enrolled during active disease. The chain uses TRBV24-1 and TRBJ2-3, with 8 bases matching TRBD2. The CDR3 DNA sequence: TGTGCCACCAGCAGCCGGGGGGGGATGTTCACAGATACGCAGTATTTT. Protein: CATSSRGGMFTDTQYF.